This entry features one TCR beta chain sequence. The V gene's germline CDR1 is SGHTA and CDR2 FQGNSA. This CDR3 contains 15 residues. The data originate from a study of monozygotic twins with inflammatory bowel disease. For every sample, eight separate reactions were used to make cDNA. For each CDR3 protein, TCRdb gives one entry from its re-call of the 5' RACE reads, without DNA. The record lists 350,000 to 500,000 distinct CDR3 sequences, of which the ten most abundant hold about 2.2%. The sequenced material came from blood. V gene TRBV7-2 combines with J gene TRBJ2-2; TCRdb gives TRBD1 as the D gene, but with no DNA this cannot be confirmed. This receptor was identified in a human donor with ulcerative colitis or Crohn's disease, or a healthy co-twin of an affected twin (not recorded which). CDR3 sequence reads: CASSGRDRKTGELFF.